The rows below give T cell receptor beta chains drawn from one sample of a study of beta chain features in type 1 diabetes. Clones were sequenced by immunoSEQ multiplex PCR, and TCRdb holds only the in-frame ones, with some missing. The sample holds 100,000 to 150,000 clones, about 18% seen once. Sequencing used central memory CD4+ T cells from blood. The receptors were gathered from a young man with type 1 diabetes. Both conserved end residues are trimmed from each CDR3.

TRBV30	TRBJ2-4	AWNKGGLNIQY
TRBV2	TRBJ2-7	ASRPTGPYEQY
TRBV5-8	TRBJ2-3	ASGRWDTQY
TRBV18	TRBJ2-4	ASSTGGQDDIQY
TRBV6-6	TRBJ2-5	ASSYPPEEQY
TRBV14	TRBJ2-1	ASRGAGFYNEQF
TRBV5-1	TRBJ2-5	ASSPSGGERETQY
TRBV15	TRBJ2-7	ATSRGGPLYEQY
TRBV28	TRBJ1-1	ASSIPGQGEGP
TRBV29-1	TRBJ1-1	SVAEFWEGIPEAF
TRBV4-2	TRBJ2-7	ASSQGVGSWTSGDLSYEQY
TRBV7-2	TRBJ2-7	ASSFYYEQY
TRBV10-3	TRBJ2-4	AISEFSPGDIQY
TRBV29-1	TRBJ2-1	SVEIQRGSYYNEQF
TRBV29-1	TRBJ2-5	SVGGGQETQY
TRBV5-4	TRBJ2-3	ASSTRGGADTQY
TRBV30	TRBJ2-7	AWSGLKYEQY
TRBV7-6	TRBJ1-2	ASSSTGSGYT
TRBV29-1	TRBJ2-3	SVVSGSSTDTQY
TRBV19	TRBJ2-1	ASSILRGGDASEQF
TRBV28	TRBJ2-7	ASSSRTYEQY
TRBV29-1	TRBJ2-2	SVVRAGVSGELF
TRBV5-1	TRBJ2-1	ASSFANEQF
TRBV9	TRBJ2-7	ASSVAARSYEQY
TRBV28	TRBJ1-5	ASTLPNQPQH
TRBV30	TRBJ2-5	AWSVSLGETQY
TRBV30	TRBJ1-2	AWSTSGLGYGYT
TRBV5-4	TRBJ2-1	ASSWTSGSEDEQF
TRBV5-1	TRBJ2-1	ASSLALADYNEQF
TRBV7-2	TRBJ1-1	ASSSGTGNTEAF
TRBV28	TRBJ1-2	ASSTGTVLYGYT
TRBV13	TRBJ2-3	ASSPRTQDTDTQY
TRBV9	TRBJ2-7	ASSVDARTSNYEQY
TRBV2	TRBJ2-3	ASGLAGVTDTQY
TRBV30	TRBJ1-1	AWKFGVTEAF
TRBV29-1	TRBJ2-1	SVAMTSGSSYNEQF
TRBV11-2	TRBJ1-2	ASSLRGGYT
TRBV2	TRBJ2-4	ASSASGGANIQY
TRBV6-5	TRBJ2-7	ASKGRVSYEQY
TRBV18	TRBJ2-5	ASSPPARAETQY
TRBV18	TRBJ2-3	ASSPRLAASTDTQY
TRBV7-9	TRBJ2-5	ASSLLSYRGIVETQY
TRBV30	TRBJ1-1	AWGANTEAF
TRBV5-4	TRBJ1-2	ASRAGQGGYT
TRBV5-1	TRBJ2-7	ASSLKDEQY
TRBV25-1	TRBJ1-6	ASRQSSYNSPLH
TRBV6-6	TRBJ2-3	ASSAAGGRTDTQY
TRBV7-3	TRBJ2-3	ASSLATSDVGDTQY
TRBV29-1	TRBJ1-6	SVQGATYNSPLH
TRBV7-8	TRBJ2-7	ASSFFEGVEQY
TRBV27	TRBJ2-3	ASSAADTQY
TRBV2	TRBJ1-2	ASIRSAVGYGYT
TRBV28	TRBJ2-7	ASSSPGQGTYEQY
TRBV5-1	TRBJ2-5	ASSFSSREETQY